The T cell receptor (beta chain) described here comes from a study of blood T cell repertoires in COVID-19 (dated by TCRdb to the early 2020s). Some background on the complete study: Samples from collaborators originated in the United States, Italy and Spain and spanned both the acute and convalescent phases of COVID-19. The sample metadata nearly always contained a de-identified subject ID, COVID-19 status, age in years and sex. The dataset comprised deeply sampled blood TCRbeta repertoires from subjects exposed to, actively infected with, or recovered from COVID-19. The repertoires were released in a freely available public database meant as a resource for research on the immune response to SARS-CoV-2. The samples were drawn from two sources: the first 160 participants of the ongoing ImmuneRACE study, and fewer than 1,500 subjects contributed by 6 global collaborators. Where available, HLA class I and class II types were taken from metadata supplied by the sample provider and were not determined by assay-based typing. The prospective study material was composed of cDNA or gDNA derived from T cells, B-cell-depleted T cells, or PBMCs.

One collaborating source in Seattle enrolled patients while the patients were actively infected and followed the patients over time throughout the course of disease. Whole blood was collected in K2EDTA tubes by collaborating institutions according to the institutions' own protocols. For TCRbeta analysis, collaborators shipped samples as frozen whole blood, isolated PBMCs, or DNA extracted from either of those sample types. A single count supports this clone. Its antigen is unknown. No base quality values were provided; no much bigger clone lies one nucleotide off. The full study reports these points: Clinical and demographic metadata were provided uncurated, with the amount varying by source and participant.

The immunoSEQ Assay, a bias-controlled multiplex PCR, was used to amplify TCRbeta CDR3 regions from genomic DNA. The study's processing was this. Nucleated cell counts per sample were estimated from amplification of reference gene primers within the assay. Sequence reads were collapsed and filtered to measure the absolute abundance of every unique TCRbeta CDR3 rearrangement. For each sample, productive Simpson clonality was calculated as the square root of Simpson's diversity index over productive rearrangements. This is the immuneACCESS table as TCRdb keeps it, with only in-frame sequences that have V and J called. A part of the clones is gone; compared with another copy, unresolved V genes explain less than half, and the rest is unexplained. D and trimming were read from the DNA, whereas the V and J calls and clone size are those reported in that table. Across this sample there are about 350,000 clones, with around 90% seen only once. Roughly 4% of the sample goes to the ten largest clones.

Input material: peripheral blood. The receptor was isolated from an older woman with COVID-19, enrolled during active disease.

The bases are TGTGCCAGCAGCGGACGGACTAGCGGGGTGGCTTCGGAGACCCAGTACTTC. Its protein product is CASSGRTSGVASETQYF. In this chain, TRBV13 is recombined with TRBJ2-5; 12 bases in the junction line up with TRBD2. The cysteine opens and the phenylalanine closes a CDR3 of 17 amino acids. Left in the record is the CDR3 DNA by itself, 51 bases read in frame from the first base. The germline V gene (reference sequence) provides CDR1 PRHDT and CDR2 FYEKMQ. The V end gives up 5 bases and the J end 5 bases, leaving 12 bases in the junction not matched to a gene.